This TCR beta chain was recorded in a study of T-cell memory formation after mild COVID-19. Whole-study results and caveats: Among clones contracting day 15 to 85, CD4/CD8 was balanced, whereas later expanders leaned CD4+. Pre-infection memory contained some responding clones, which suggested that cross-reactive memory had joined.

TCRdb analysed the 5' RACE reads with MiXCR anew, one entry per CDR3 protein. The sample has over 450,000 distinct CDR3 sequences; over 20% are singletons. There are 18 residues in the CDR3. Trimming shortened V by 6 bases and J by 6 bases, and 26 bases separated the two germline ends. In germline, CDR1 is MNHEY, CDR2 SVGAGI. The table lists this clonotype with many counts. Its antigen is unidentified. The chain joins TRBV6-5 to TRBJ2-2; D possibly corresponds to TRBD1 (6 bases). This receptor was identified in an adult woman who had mild COVID-19 (a few samples of this study predate the infection). Cell type and time point are not known. Sequencing was performed on PBMCs or a T cell subset sorted from them (not recorded which). CDR3 DNA: TGTGCCAGCAGCCTAGGATTCAGGGGCAGTTGGGATTCCGGGGAGCTGTTTTTT. Encoded protein: CASSLGFRGSWDSGELFF.